This is a list of T cell receptor beta chains from one sample in a study of lymphopenia after photon versus proton radiotherapy. TCRdb's copy holds only in-frame clones and misses some; the assay was immunoSEQ multiplex PCR. The sample shows approximately 91,000 clones, around 83% of them seen only once. The material sequenced was peripheral blood, taken from a patient treated with proton-based radiotherapy. The receptor source for this set is a man aged 60 to 75 with pancreatic cancer. The CDR3 runs from the conserved cysteine through the conserved F or W. D genes are given only for firm matches.

j_call | v_call | d_call | cdr3_aa
TRBJ1-5 | TRBV28 | TRBD1 | CASSSVRQGAIHQPQHF
TRBJ1-4 | TRBV28 | TRBD1 | CASSLPGQGATNEKLFF
TRBJ2-3 | TRBV13 | TRBD2 | CASSLWGGKTDTQYF
TRBJ1-3 | TRBV7-9 | . | CASSSWDVGTIYF
TRBJ1-1 | TRBV27 | TRBD1 | CASSLSPGGLTEAFF
TRBJ2-1 | TRBV11-2 | . | CASSLVSLYNEQFF
TRBJ2-5 | TRBV7-9 | . | CASSLEGRTQYF
TRBJ2-1 | TRBV15 | . | CATSRRGTWSDNEQFF
TRBJ2-7 | TRBV19 | TRBD1 | CASSIGTGPYEQYF
TRBJ2-2 | TRBV28 | . | CASSSYFSGTGELFF
TRBJ1-5 | TRBV4-1 | . | CASSHPAGPRSNQPQHF
TRBJ2-7 | TRBV28 | . | CASSRGGTYEQYF
TRBJ2-7 | TRBV6-5 | TRBD2 | CASRGTSESFYEQYF
TRBJ2-3 | TRBV6-6 | TRBD2 | CASSYSSSGSGTQYF
TRBJ2-7 | TRBV6-1 | . | CASSVPSSYEQYF
TRBJ2-2 | TRBV4-3 | . | CASSLWGHGELFF
TRBJ2-7 | TRBV19 | . | CASSIGGSEQYF
TRBJ2-1 | TRBV7-9 | . | CASSSAFPPNEQFF
TRBJ2-1 | TRBV25-1 | TRBD2 | CASSDRTSSPSNEQFF
TRBJ2-6 | TRBV18 | . | CASSPLPGTGANVLTF
TRBJ2-3 | TRBV7-3 | TRBD2 | CASSSGLAGSDTQYF
TRBJ2-7 | TRBV9 | TRBD2 | CASSTQRESPSGEQYF
TRBJ2-7 | TRBV13 | TRBD2 | CASTGTSGRRYEQYF
TRBJ2-3 | TRBV7-9 | . | CASSRSTRTDTQYF
TRBJ1-1 | TRBV6-5 | TRBD1 | CASSLNRGRTEAFF
TRBJ1-4 | TRBV29-1 | TRBD1 | CSVARDSNEKLFF
TRBJ2-7 | TRBV7-2 | . | CASSLVHTSYEQYF
TRBJ2-5 | TRBV21-1 | . | CASSKVEGLRGQETQYF
TRBJ2-7 | TRBV15 | TRBD2 | CATSRGTSGYEQYF
TRBJ2-3 | TRBV6-1 | . | CASTKLGATDTQYF
TRBJ1-1 | TRBV5-1 | . | CASSLGLNTEAFF
TRBJ2-2 | TRBV11-1 | TRBD1 | CASSLGQGPTGELFF
TRBJ2-7 | TRBV5-1 | TRBD2 | CASTIAGGPDEQYF
TRBJ1-2 | TRBV29-1 | . | CSAVGGPYGYTF
TRBJ1-2 | TRBV6-1 | . | CASSEAFGIGYTF
TRBJ2-1 | TRBV19 | . | CATTGAGALQNEQFF
TRBJ1-5 | TRBV9 | . | CASSVDGTSVRPQHF